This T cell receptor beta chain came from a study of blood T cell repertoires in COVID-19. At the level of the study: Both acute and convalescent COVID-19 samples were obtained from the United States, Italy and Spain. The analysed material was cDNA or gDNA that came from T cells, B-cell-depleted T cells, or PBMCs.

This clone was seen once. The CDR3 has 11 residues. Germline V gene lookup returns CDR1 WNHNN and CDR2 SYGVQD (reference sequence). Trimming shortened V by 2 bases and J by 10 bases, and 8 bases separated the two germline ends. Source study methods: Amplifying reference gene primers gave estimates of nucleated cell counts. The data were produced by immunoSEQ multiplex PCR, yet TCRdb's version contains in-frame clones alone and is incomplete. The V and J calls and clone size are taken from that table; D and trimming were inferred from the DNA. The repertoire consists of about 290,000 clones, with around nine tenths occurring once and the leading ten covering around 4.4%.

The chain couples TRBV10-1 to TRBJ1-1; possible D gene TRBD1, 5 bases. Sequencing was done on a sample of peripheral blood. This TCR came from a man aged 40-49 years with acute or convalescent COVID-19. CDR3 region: CASSERGRAFF. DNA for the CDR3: TGCGCCAGCAGTGAGAGGGGCAGAGCTTTCTTT.